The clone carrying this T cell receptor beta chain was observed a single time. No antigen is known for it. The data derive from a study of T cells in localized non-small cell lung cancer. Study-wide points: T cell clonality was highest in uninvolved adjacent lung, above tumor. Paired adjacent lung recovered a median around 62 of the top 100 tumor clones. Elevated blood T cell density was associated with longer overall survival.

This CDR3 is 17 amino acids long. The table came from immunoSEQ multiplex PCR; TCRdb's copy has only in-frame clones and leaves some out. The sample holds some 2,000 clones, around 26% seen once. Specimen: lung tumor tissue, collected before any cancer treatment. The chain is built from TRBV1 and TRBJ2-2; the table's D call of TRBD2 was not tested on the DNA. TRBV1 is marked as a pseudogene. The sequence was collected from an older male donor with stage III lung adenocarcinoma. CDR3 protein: CASSQDEAEREDGELFF. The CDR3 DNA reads TGCGCCAGCAGCCAAGACGAGGCCGAGCGGGAGGACGGGGAGCTGTTTTTT.